This T cell receptor beta chain stems from a study of regulatory T cells in long-lasting Graves disease. Construction of the TCR beta libraries employed iRepertoire HTBI primers in conjunction with Arm-PCR of CDR3 regions. TCRdb independently ran MiXCR on the multiplex PCR reads; one entry per CDR3 protein. The data show 400,000 or so distinct CDR3 sequences, roughly 20% seen once. Germline V gene data show CDR1 as MNHNS and CDR2 as SASEGT. The CDR3 loop spans 14 amino acids. Time point noted: persistent/refractory GD, antithyroid drugs over 5 years with positive TRAb. The TCR library was made from RNA that had been extracted from PBMCs in TRIzol. With regard to this clonotype: A much larger clone lies one base from this, so it may be a read error.

The rearrangement links TRBV6-1 to TRBJ2-4, with a possible D match to TRBD1 (5 bases). Material: peripheral blood mononuclear cells (PBMCs), obtained when the disease was refractory, from a patient treated with antithyroid drugs. This receptor was taken from a female donor with Graves disease. The CDR3 region has the DNA TGTGCCGGCAGGGAAGACCTTGCCAAAAACATTCAGTACTTC. It codes for CAGREDLAKNIQYF.